This T cell receptor (beta chain) was recovered during a study of blood T cell repertoires in COVID-19. Study information: Samples came from the United States, Italy and Spain, spanning acute and convalescent COVID-19. The cDNA or gDNA used as material had been derived from T cells, B-cell-depleted T cells, or PBMCs.

This CDR3 has 18 residues. V was clipped by 4 bases and J by 2 bases, with 20 bases between them. The germline gives CDR1 MGHDK, CDR2 SYGVNS. The Seattle patients, enrolled during active infection, were followed longitudinally. Original methodology: Reference gene primer amplification in the assay estimated nucleated cell counts. Data came from immunoSEQ multiplex PCR; TCRdb stores just in-frame clones and leaves some out. V and J calls and clone size are copied from that table; D and trimming were computed from the DNA. The table lists 300,000 to 350,000 clones, over 80% of them singletons. The sequence was obtained from a woman between 45 and 65 years old with COVID-19, enrolled during active disease. Material: peripheral blood. This chain uses TRBV25-1 with TRBJ1-4; D possibly corresponds to TRBD1 (5 bases). The CDR3 sequence: CASSAVGVPLSTNEKLFF. The CDR3 DNA is TGTGCCAGCAGTGCAGTAGGGGTCCCCCTCTCGACTAATGAAAAACTGTTTTTT.